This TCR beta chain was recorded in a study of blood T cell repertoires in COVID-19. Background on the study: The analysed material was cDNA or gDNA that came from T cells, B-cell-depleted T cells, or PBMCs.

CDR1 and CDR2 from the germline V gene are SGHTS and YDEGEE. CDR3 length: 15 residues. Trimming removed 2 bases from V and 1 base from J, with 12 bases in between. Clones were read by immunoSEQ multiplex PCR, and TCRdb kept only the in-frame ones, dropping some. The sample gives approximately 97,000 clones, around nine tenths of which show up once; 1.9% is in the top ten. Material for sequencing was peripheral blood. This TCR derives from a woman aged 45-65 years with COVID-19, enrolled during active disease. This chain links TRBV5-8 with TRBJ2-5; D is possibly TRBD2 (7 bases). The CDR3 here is CASSLEGGGQETQYF. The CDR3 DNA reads TGTGCCAGCAGCTTAGAGGGAGGGGGCCAAGAGACCCAGTACTTC.